The source of this T cell receptor beta chain is a study of T cell responses to AZD1222 COVID-19 vaccine. About the study: Second-dose intervals near 4 or 12 weeks were combined. Study conclusions and caveats: The donors showed a predominance of white British ancestry and of females, with possible underestimation of clonal diversity. Only after the peak T cell response were repertoires sampled.

Sequencing used immunoSEQ multiplex PCR; TCRdb keeps in-frame clones, though not all of them. Here the sample spans fewer than 200,000 clones, 80% to 90% being singletons. CDR1 is MNHEY, CDR2 SVGAGI, per germline. The CDR3 length is 15 residues. Trimming cost V 6 bases and J 6 bases, with 18 bases left between them. Remarks on this clone: Its antigen is currently unknown.

The starting material was peripheral blood, obtained on day 0 of AZD1222 vaccination. The rearrangement links TRBV6-5 to TRBJ1-5; D is unresolved. This TCR came from an adult in good health. CDR3 amino acids: CASSPATDISQPQHF. The CDR3 DNA is TGTGCCAGCAGCCCGGCGACCGACATTAGTCAGCCCCAGCATTTT.